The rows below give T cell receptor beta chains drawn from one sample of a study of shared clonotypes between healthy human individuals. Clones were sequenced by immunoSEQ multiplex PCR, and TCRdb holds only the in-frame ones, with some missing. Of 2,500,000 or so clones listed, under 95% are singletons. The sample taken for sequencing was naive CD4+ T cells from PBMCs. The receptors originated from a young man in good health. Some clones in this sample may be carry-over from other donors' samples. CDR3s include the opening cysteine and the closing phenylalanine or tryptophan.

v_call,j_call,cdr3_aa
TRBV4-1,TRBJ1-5,CASSQDKSTRRGQPQHF
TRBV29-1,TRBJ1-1,CSVDRRVGTEAFF
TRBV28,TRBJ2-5,CASRVMGLGETQYF
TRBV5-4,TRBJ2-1,CASSITGTSGRNEQFF
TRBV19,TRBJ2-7,CASSIRQGGYEQYF
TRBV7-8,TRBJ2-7,CASSPNRAKGRYEQYF
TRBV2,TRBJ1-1,CASTEGIRTEAFF
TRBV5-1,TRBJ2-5,CASSLTGQGGETQYF
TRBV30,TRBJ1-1,CACRGGNTEAFF
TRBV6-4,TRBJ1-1,CASSLDLNTEAFF
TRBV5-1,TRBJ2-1,CASSLGDRYNEQFF
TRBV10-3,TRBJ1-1,CAINSPPTGAIMNTEAFF
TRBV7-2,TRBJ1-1,CASSSGQGRTEAFF
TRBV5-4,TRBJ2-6,CASSLGMGYSGANVLTF
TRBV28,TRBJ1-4,CASSLSGSGVNEKLFF
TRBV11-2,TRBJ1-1,CASRLGTGAMNTEAFF
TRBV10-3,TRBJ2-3,CAISERTSGVTDTQYF
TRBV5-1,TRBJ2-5,CASSRGQEETQYF
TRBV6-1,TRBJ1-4,CASSERAVGTATNEKLFF
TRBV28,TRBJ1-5,CASSYRDRGLRQPQHF
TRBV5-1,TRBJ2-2,CASSTTGVGELFF
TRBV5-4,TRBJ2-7,CASSFESPGTHNYEQYF
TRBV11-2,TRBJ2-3,CASSLTSKTQYF
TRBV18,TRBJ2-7,CASSPTQAYEQYF
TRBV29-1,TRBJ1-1,CSVEGRLNAEAFF
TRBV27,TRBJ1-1,CASGTSEAFF
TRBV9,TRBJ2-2,CASSVRTSPGELFF
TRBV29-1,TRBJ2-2,CSVGRAGASGELFF
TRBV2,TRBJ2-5,CASSPTWGETQYF
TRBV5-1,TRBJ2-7,CASSDGQGAEQYF
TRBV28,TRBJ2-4,CASSWHSLAKNIQYF
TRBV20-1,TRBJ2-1,CSAIITAEQFF
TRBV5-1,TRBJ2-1,CASSLRGVGFEQFF
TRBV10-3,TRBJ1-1,CATKGQGSTEAFF
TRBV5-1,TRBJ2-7,CASSLGLGAYEQYF
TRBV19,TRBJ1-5,CASSKGGQGISNQPQHF
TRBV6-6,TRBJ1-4,CASSRGEKLFF
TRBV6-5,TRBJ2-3,CASSYADQGYRGTQYF